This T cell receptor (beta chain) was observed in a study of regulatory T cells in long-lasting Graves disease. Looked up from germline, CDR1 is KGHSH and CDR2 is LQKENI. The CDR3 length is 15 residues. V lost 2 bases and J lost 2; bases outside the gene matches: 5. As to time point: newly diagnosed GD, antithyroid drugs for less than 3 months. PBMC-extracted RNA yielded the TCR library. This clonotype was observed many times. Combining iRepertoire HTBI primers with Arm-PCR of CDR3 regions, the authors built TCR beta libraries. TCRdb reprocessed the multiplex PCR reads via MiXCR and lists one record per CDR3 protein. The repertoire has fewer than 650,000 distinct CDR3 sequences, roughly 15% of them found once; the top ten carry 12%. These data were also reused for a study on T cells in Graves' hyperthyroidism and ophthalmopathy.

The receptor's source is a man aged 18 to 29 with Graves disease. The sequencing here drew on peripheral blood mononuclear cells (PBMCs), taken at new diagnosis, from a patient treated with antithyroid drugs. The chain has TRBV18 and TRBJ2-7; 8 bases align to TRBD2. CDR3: CASSPEGLGTYEQYF. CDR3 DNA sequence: TGTGCCAGCTCACCAGAGGGACTAGGGACCTACGAGCAGTACTTC.